This TCR beta chain comes out of a study of T cells in Graves' hyperthyroidism and ophthalmopathy. The study's findings and limits: Ophthalmopathy, as predicted by the model, came a median approximately 5.9 months after the prediction. Blood also carried most thyroid clonotypes expanded above 0.001.

TCR beta CDR3 regions were amplified from RNA. HTBI primers drove first-round RT-PCR of the TCR CDR3. TCRdb passed the multiplex PCR reads through MiXCR, listing each CDR3 protein once. This table has approximately 410,000 distinct CDR3 sequences, over 12% appearing once. A note on this clonotype: No antigen is known for it.

Clinical symptoms, serum thyroxine, TRAb, thyroid ultrasound and orbital computed tomography established diagnosis. Source material for PBMCs was 10 ml fresh peripheral blood. V was cut by 5 bases and J by 1 base, with 12 bases left in between. The CDR3 is 14 amino acids. Germline assignment: CDR1 GTSNPN and CDR2 SVGIG (reference sequence). The sequenced sample was blood. The TCR comes from a man aged 18-30 years with Graves' ophthalmopathy. The V call is TRBV30, the J call TRBJ1-3; D gene unclear. DNA of the CDR3: TGTGCCTGGTCCAGAGGGTCTTCTGGAAACACCATATATTTT. Encoded protein: CAWSRGSSGNTIYF. The full variable domain, completed using reference TRBV30 and TRBJ1-3, is SQTIHQWPATLVQPVGSPLSLECTVEGTSNPNLYWYRQAAGRGLQLLFYSVGIGQISSEVPQNLSASRPQDRQFILSSKKLLLSDSGFYLCAWSRGSSGNTIYFGEGSWLTVV.